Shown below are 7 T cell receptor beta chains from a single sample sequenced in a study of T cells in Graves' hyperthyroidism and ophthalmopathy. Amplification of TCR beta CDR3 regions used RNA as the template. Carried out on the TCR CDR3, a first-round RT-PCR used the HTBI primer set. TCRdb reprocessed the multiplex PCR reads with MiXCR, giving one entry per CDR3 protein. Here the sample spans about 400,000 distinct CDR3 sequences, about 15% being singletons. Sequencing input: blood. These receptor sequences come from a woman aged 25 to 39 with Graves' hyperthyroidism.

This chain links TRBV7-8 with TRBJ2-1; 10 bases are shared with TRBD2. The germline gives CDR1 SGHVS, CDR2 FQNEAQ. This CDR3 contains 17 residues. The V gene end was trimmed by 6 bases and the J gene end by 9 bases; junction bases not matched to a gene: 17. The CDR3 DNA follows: TGTGCCAGCAGTTTACCTAGCGGGAGCGCCCATTGGGGTGAGCAGTTCTTC. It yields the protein CASSLPSGSAHWGEQFF. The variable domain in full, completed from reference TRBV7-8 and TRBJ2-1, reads GAGVSQSPRYKVAKRGQDVALRCDPISGHVSLFWYQQALGQGPEFLTYFQNEAQLDKSGLPSDRFFAERPEGSVSTLKIQRTQQEDSAVYLCASSLPSGSAHWGEQFFGPGTRLTVL.

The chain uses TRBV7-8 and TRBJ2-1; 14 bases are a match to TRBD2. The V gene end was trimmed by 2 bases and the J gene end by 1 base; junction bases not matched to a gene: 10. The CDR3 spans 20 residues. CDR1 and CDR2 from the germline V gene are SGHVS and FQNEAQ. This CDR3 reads CASSLRAGLAGGPSYNEQFF. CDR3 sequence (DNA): TGTGCCAGCAGCTTAAGGGCAGGACTAGCGGGGGGCCCTTCCTACAATGAGCAGTTCTTC.

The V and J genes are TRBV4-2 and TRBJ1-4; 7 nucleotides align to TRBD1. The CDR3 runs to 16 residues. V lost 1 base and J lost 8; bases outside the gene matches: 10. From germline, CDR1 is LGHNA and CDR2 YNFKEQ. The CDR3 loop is CASSQAYGTEEEKLFF. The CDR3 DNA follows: TGTGCCAGCAGCCAAGCCTACGGGACAGAGGAAGAAAAACTGTTTTTT.

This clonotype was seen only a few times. The CDR3 loop is CASSSDRVGSPLHF. The CDR3 nucleotides read TGTGCCAGCAGTTCGGACAGGGTAGGATCACCCCTCCACTTT. The chain uses TRBV6-5 and TRBJ1-6; 8 positions agree with TRBD1. The CDR3 extends over 14 amino acids. Per the germline V gene, CDR1 is MNHEY and CDR2 is SVGAGI. The ends lost 4 bases at V and 10 bases at J; junction bases unmatched: 6.

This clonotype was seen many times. The DNA of the CDR3 is TGTGCCAGCTCACCAGGAAGCTCTGGGGCCAACGTCCTGACTTTC. It specifies CASSPGSSGANVLTF. The chain couples TRBV18 to TRBJ2-6; D gene unclear. The CDR3 consists of 15 residues. Between the trimmed V and J ends, which lost 2 bases and 0 bases, there was a span of 5 bases. In germline, CDR1 is KGHSH, CDR2 LQKENI.

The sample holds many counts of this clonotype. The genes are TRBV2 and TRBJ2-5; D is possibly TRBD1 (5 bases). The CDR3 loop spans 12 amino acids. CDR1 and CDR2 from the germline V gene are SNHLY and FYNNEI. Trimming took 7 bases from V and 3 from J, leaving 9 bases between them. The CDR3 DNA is TGTGCCAGCATGGCAGGGAAAGAGACCCAGTACTTC. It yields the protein CASMAGKETQYF.

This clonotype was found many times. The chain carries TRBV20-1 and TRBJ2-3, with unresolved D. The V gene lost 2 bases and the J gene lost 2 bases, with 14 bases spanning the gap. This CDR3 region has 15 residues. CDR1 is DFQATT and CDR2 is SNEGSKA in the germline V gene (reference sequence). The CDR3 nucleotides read TGCAGTGCTAGAAAGCGAATTAAATCCACAGATACGCAGTATTTT. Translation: CSARKRIKSTDTQYF.